A selection of T cell receptor beta chains follows, all from one sample in a study of Ad26.COV2.S vaccination and SARS-CoV-2 variants. Using immunoSEQ multiplex PCR, the repertoire was profiled, and TCRdb retains in-frame clones only, with some absent. The sample consists of about 350,000 clones, 88% of them appearing once. The input for sequencing was peripheral blood, taken in a trial of Ad26.COV2.S vaccine versus placebo. The receptors derive from a person aged 18-65 years who received the Ad26.COV2.S COVID-19 vaccine or a placebo. Each CDR3 is given with its conserved first and last residue. The D gene is left open where the match is weak. Clone sizes are given selectively: once, few, many, or a class where the clone is expanded.

j_call clone_size v_call d_call cdr3_aa cdr3_nt
TRBJ1-6 . TRBV3-1/TRBV3-2 . CASSGQGQLNSPLHF TGTGCCAGCAGCGGCCAGGGCCAACTTAATTCACCCCTCCACTTT
TRBJ2-3 . TRBV25-1 TRBD2 CATEHSGVLIDTQYF TGTGCCACCGAGCATAGCGGGGTCCTTATCGATACGCAGTATTTT
TRBJ2-5 . TRBV6-5 . CASSYSRGQETQYF TGTGCCAGCAGTTACAGCAGGGGTCAAGAGACCCAGTACTTC
TRBJ1-5 . TRBV27 . CASKGGQGANQPQHF TGTGCCAGCAAAGGGGGGCAGGGAGCGAATCAGCCCCAGCATTTT
TRBJ1-4 . TRBV7-9 . CASSLAEVIGEKLFF TGTGCCAGCAGCTTAGCGGAGGTGATAGGGGAAAAACTGTTTTTT
TRBJ1-1 . TRBV27 . CASSFNWGPSTEAFF TGTGCCAGCAGTTTTAACTGGGGCCCCTCCACTGAAGCTTTCTTT
TRBJ1-5 . TRBV19 TRBD1 CASSRDRQGGNQPQHF TGTGCCAGTAGTCGGGACCGACAGGGGGGCAATCAGCCCCAGCATTTT
TRBJ2-3 . TRBV19 . CASTQRLGARDTQYF TGTGCCAGTACGCAAAGGCTGGGGGCTCGAGATACGCAGTATTTT
TRBJ1-2 . TRBV19 TRBD1 CASKQGGAVYGYTF TGTGCCAGTAAGCAGGGGGGGGCTGTCTATGGCTACACCTTC
TRBJ1-1 . TRBV5-4 . CASSRPGVMNTEAFF TGTGCCAGCAGCCGTCCAGGGGTTATGAACACTGAAGCTTTCTTT
TRBJ1-6 . TRBV10-3 . CAISESASNNSPLHF TGTGCCATCAGTGAGTCGGCCAGTAATAATTCACCCCTCCACTTT
TRBJ2-5 . TRBV5-6 . CASRRAPQETQYF TGTGCCAGCAGACGGGCCCCCCAAGAGACCCAGTACTTC
TRBJ2-3 few TRBV29-1 TRBD2 CSARRGSTSGTDTQYF TGCAGCGCAAGGAGGGGGTCGACTAGCGGCACAGATACGCAGTATTTT
TRBJ2-6 . TRBV4-3 . CASSQGALRSGANVLTF TGCGCCAGCAGCCAAGGGGCACTCCGCTCTGGGGCCAACGTCCTGACTTTC
TRBJ2-1 . TRBV12-2 . CASRSPPATSGYNEQFF TGTGCAAGTCGCTCCCCCCCTGCGACTAGCGGCTACAATGAGCAGTTCTTC
TRBJ2-1 . TRBV28 . CASSSPGQGRSSYNEQFF TGTGCCAGCAGTTCCCCCGGGCAGGGAAGGTCCTCCTACAATGAGCAGTTCTTC
TRBJ2-2 . TRBV27 TRBD2 CASSLGVSGRVTGELFF TGTGCCAGTAGTTTAGGGGTGAGCGGGAGGGTCACCGGGGAGCTGTTTTTT
TRBJ2-6 . TRBV5-1 TRBD1 CASSWGDRGPSGANVLTF TGCGCCAGCAGCTGGGGGGACAGGGGCCCCTCTGGGGCCAACGTCCTGACTTTC
TRBJ1-6 once TRBV14 . CASSRSHSPLHF TGTGCCAGCAGCCGAAGCCATTCACCCCTCCACTTT
TRBJ2-7 . TRBV12-2 . CASRLGRGGALSYEQYF TGTGCAAGTCGCTTAGGGCGGGGCGGGGCGCTCTCCTACGAGCAGTACTTC
TRBJ2-7 . TRBV7-2 . CASSLKTGWNYEQYF TGTGCCAGCAGCTTAAAAACAGGGTGGAACTACGAGCAGTACTTC
TRBJ1-1 few TRBV27 . CASSLRGWNTEAFF TGTGCCAGCAGTTTACGGGGCTGGAACACTGAAGCTTTCTTT
TRBJ1-2 few TRBV5-8 . CASSLRVLGYTF TGTGCCAGCAGCTTGAGGGTCCTTGGCTACACCTTC
TRBJ2-4 . TRBV9 . CASSSSLAKNIQYF TGTGCCAGCAGCTCTAGTCTAGCCAAAAACATTCAGTACTTC
TRBJ2-2 . TRBV7-3 . CASSLKLGNTGELFF TGTGCCAGCAGCTTAAAATTGGGGAACACCGGGGAGCTGTTTTTT
TRBJ1-5 . TRBV7-6 . CASSLGTGEGTQPQHF TGTGCCAGCAGCTTAGGAACCGGGGAAGGGACTCAGCCCCAGCATTTT
TRBJ2-4 . TRBV5-1 TRBD1 CASSLQGDRSDIQYF TGCGCCAGCAGCCTCCAGGGGGACAGGTCGGACATTCAGTACTTC
TRBJ2-6 . TRBV7-3 . CASSLDNSGANVLTF TGTGCCAGCAGCCTCGACAACTCTGGGGCCAACGTCCTGACTTTC
TRBJ2-3 . TRBV5-6 TRBD2 CASSRMGGSTDTQYF TGTGCCAGCAGCCGGATGGGGGGGAGCACAGATACGCAGTATTTT
TRBJ1-1 . TRBV4-1 . CASSRSQVLNTEAFF TGCGCCAGCAGCCGCAGCCAGGTACTTAACACTGAAGCTTTCTTT
TRBJ2-1 . TRBV5-1 . CASSLGQYNEQFF TGCGCCAGCAGCTTGGGACAGTACAATGAGCAGTTCTTC
TRBJ2-7 . TRBV5-1 TRBD2 CASSLEAGGTYEQYF TGCGCCAGCAGCTTAGAAGCGGGGGGAACCTACGAGCAGTACTTC
TRBJ1-5 . TRBV27 . CASSLNRVDSNQPQHF TGTGCCAGCAGTCTGAACAGGGTGGATAGCAATCAGCCCCAGCATTTT
TRBJ1-1 . TRBV6-2/TRBV6-3 TRBD1 CASSRIRTGLNTEAFF TGTGCCAGCAGTCGAATAAGGACAGGGCTGAACACTGAAGCTTTCTTT
TRBJ2-7 . TRBV7-3 TRBD2 CASSPRGGSYEQYF TGTGCCAGCAGCCCTCGGGGCGGGAGCTACGAGCAGTACTTC
TRBJ1-6 . TRBV4-3 . CASSDPGRINSPLHF TGCGCCAGCAGCGATCCGGGACGGATTAATTCACCCCTCCACTTT
TRBJ2-1 . TRBV7-9 TRBD1 CASSTLTGTGSSYNEQFF TGTGCCAGCAGCACCCTCACCGGGACAGGGAGTTCCTACAATGAGCAGTTCTTC
TRBJ1-5 . TRBV7-9 TRBD1 CASSLAYGTGEYSNQPQHF TGTGCCAGCAGCTTAGCGTACGGGACAGGGGAATATAGCAATCAGCCCCAGCATTTT
TRBJ1-4 . TRBV5-1 . CASSLTGLDNEKLFF TGCGCCAGCAGCCTAACAGGGCTCGATAATGAAAAACTGTTTTTT
TRBJ1-6 . TRBV21-1 . CASSKGRNSPLHF TGTGCCAGCAGCAAAGGGCGAAATTCACCCCTCCACTTT
TRBJ2-5 . TRBV27 . CASSFRAQETQYF TGTGCCAGCAGTTTTAGAGCCCAAGAGACCCAGTACTTC
TRBJ2-5 . TRBV7-9 . CASSLGAAQETQYF TGTGCCAGCAGCTTAGGGGCAGCACAAGAGACCCAGTACTTC
TRBJ2-7 . TRBV5-1 . CASSLTQGRINSVEQYF TGCGCCAGCAGCTTGACCCAGGGACGGATAAACTCGGTCGAGCAGTACTTC
TRBJ2-7 . TRBV9 . CASSARSWGPYEQYF TGTGCCAGCAGCGCGCGCAGCTGGGGGCCATACGAGCAGTACTTC
TRBJ2-3 . TRBV28 . CASSNVADTQYF TGTGCCAGCAGTAATGTGGCAGATACGCAGTATTTT
TRBJ2-7 . TRBV4-1 . CASSLKGGGSDEQYF TGCGCCAGCAGCCTTAAAGGAGGAGGGTCCGACGAGCAGTACTTC
TRBJ2-1 once TRBV7-3 TRBD2 CASSLIPGLAGGQNNEQFF TGTGCCAGCAGCTTAATCCCCGGACTAGCGGGGGGGCAAAACAATGAGCAGTTCTTC
TRBJ1-1 . TRBV11-2 . CASSLAVNTEAFF TGTGCCAGCAGCTTAGCGGTGAACACTGAAGCTTTCTTT
TRBJ1-4 . TRBV7-2 . CASSSPKEKLFF TGTGCCAGCAGCTCTCCCAAGGAAAAACTGTTTTTT
TRBJ1-2 . TRBV6-5 . CASSRGGAGYTF TGTGCCAGCAGCCGGGGAGGGGCAGGCTACACCTTC
TRBJ1-1 . TRBV7-8 . CASNLHSQGEAFF TGTGCCAGCAACCTGCATTCACAGGGCGAAGCTTTCTTT
TRBJ1-2 . TRBV6-5 . CASSYSKQARSYTF TGTGCCAGCAGTTACTCGAAGCAGGCGAGAAGCTACACCTTC
TRBJ2-3 . TRBV4-2 . CASSQDRYTDTQYF TGTGCCAGCAGCCAAGATCGATACACAGATACGCAGTATTTT
TRBJ1-4 . TRBV30 . CAWSDRGATNEKLFF TGTGCCTGGAGCGACCGGGGTGCAACTAATGAAAAACTGTTTTTT
TRBJ1-5 . TRBV2 . CASSRESKGNQPQHF TGTGCCAGCAGTCGGGAGTCTAAGGGCAATCAGCCCCAGCATTTT